These 25 T cell receptor beta chains originate from one sample sequenced in a study of T-cell memory formation after mild COVID-19. TCRdb re-called the 5' RACE reads with MiXCR, one entry per CDR3 protein. The data show around 150,000 distinct CDR3 sequences, roughly 10% seen once. The sequencing sample was made of PBMCs or a T cell subset sorted from them (not recorded which). Receptor source: a man aged 18 to 30 who had mild COVID-19 (a few samples of this study predate the infection). Cell type and time point are not known.

This clonotype was recorded a few times. The chain employs TRBV7-2 and TRBJ2-2; D is undetermined. The length of the CDR3 is 15 residues. CDR1 is SGHTA, CDR2 FQGNSA, per germline. V shed 5 bases and J shed 1 base, with 11 bases lying between them. The CDR3 nucleotides read TGTGCCAGCAGCCCCTTGGCCCTGAACACCGGGGAGCTGTTTTTT. This encodes CASSPLALNTGELFF.

This clonotype was observed many times. The J gene is TRBJ2-2, the V gene TRBV6-5; possibly TRBD2 for D (5 bases). Trimming removed 6 bases from V and 4 bases from J, with 9 bases in between. CDR1 is MNHEY and CDR2 is SVGAGI in the germline V gene. This CDR3 region has 13 residues. The CDR3 DNA reads TGTGCCAGCAGAGGACTTTTCACCGGGGAGCTGTTTTTT. It yields the protein CASRGLFTGELFF.

The V and J genes are TRBV18 and TRBJ2-2, with D tentatively TRBD2 (5 bases). Looked up from germline, CDR1 is KGHSH and CDR2 is LQKENI. The CDR3 loop spans 15 amino acids. Trimming pared 4 bases from V and 6 bases from J, leaving 15 bases between. CDR3 protein: CASSLPEAVPGELFF. The CDR3 DNA is TGTGCCAGCTCACTACCAGAAGCGGTGCCCGGGGAGCTGTTTTTT.

The sample holds a few counts of this clonotype. The chain couples TRBV7-9 to TRBJ1-3, with TRBD1 matching 7 bases. CDR3 length: 15 residues. The junction had 6 bases not matched to a gene; V was cut back by 5 bases and J by 2 bases. CDR1 and CDR2 from the germline V gene are SEHNR and FQNEAQ (reference sequence). The CDR3 sequence is CASSQKGGTGNTIYF. Written as DNA, the CDR3 is TGTGCCAGCAGCCAAAAAGGGGGCACTGGAAACACCATATATTTT.

The V gene is TRBV5-5, the J gene TRBJ1-3; perhaps TRBD1 as D (6 bases). V was clipped by 2 bases and J by 2 bases, with 14 bases between them. Germline lookup yields CDR1 SGHKS and CDR2 YYEKEE (reference sequence). This CDR3 is 16 amino acids long. The DNA for the CDR3 is TGTGCCAGCAGCTTATGGGGGGCGAAAACTGGAAACACCATATATTTT. It codes for CASSLWGAKTGNTIYF.

This clonotype has a count of ten or more. The chain combines TRBV19 with TRBJ1-5; D not certain. With 8 bases removed from V and 5 bases from J, the gap between germline ends came to 19 bases. The CDR3 is 15 residues long. Germline CDR1 LNHDA, CDR2 SQIVND (reference sequence). Written as DNA, the CDR3 is TGTGCCAGTTCCTGGGAGCTGGCGCGCTATCAGCCCCAGCATTTT. Translating gives CASSWELARYQPQHF.

A few counts support this clonotype. The genes are TRBV30 and TRBJ2-3, with TRBD2 matching 8 bases. Per germline, CDR1 GTSNPN and CDR2 SVGIG (reference sequence). The CDR3 totals 14 residues. V lost 2 bases, J lost 4 bases, and 5 bases stayed unmatched. As DNA, the CDR3 is TGTGCCTGGAGTCGTGCGGGGGGCGCAGATACGCAGTATTTT. Amino acid sequence: CAWSRAGGADTQYF.

This clonotype was picked up many times. V gene TRBV4-3 combines with J gene TRBJ2-4; perhaps D is TRBD1 or TRBD2 (5 bases each). The CDR3 length is 14 residues. The germline V gene has CDR1 LGHNA and CDR2 YSLEER. Trimming removed 3 bases at V and 6 bases at J, with 12 bases between. CDR3 protein: CASSQREQGNIQYF. CDR3 nucleotide sequence: TGCGCCAGCAGCCAGAGGGAGCAGGGAAACATTCAGTACTTC.

The chain carries TRBV5-1 and TRBJ2-5; 7 nucleotides align to TRBD1. V dropped 1 base and J dropped 1; count of bases not matched to a gene: 4. Germline V gives CDR1 SGHRS, CDR2 YFSETQ. CDR3 length: 15 residues. CDR3 region: CASSLNPGGQETQYF. The CDR3 DNA reads TGCGCCAGCAGCTTGAATCCAGGGGGCCAAGAGACCCAGTACTTC.

Only a few counts were recorded for this clonotype. The chain uses TRBV4-2 and TRBJ1-1; D remains unclear. V was cut by 1 base and J by 4 bases, with 10 bases left in between. Germline values: CDR1 LGHNA, CDR2 YNFKEQ. CDR3 size: 14 residues. DNA of the CDR3: TGTGCCAGCAGCCAAGCCAATCAGCGCACTGAAGCTTTCTTT. It yields the protein CASSQANQRTEAFF.

This clonotype was counted ten times or more. The rearrangement links TRBV4-1 to TRBJ2-7, with TRBD1 matching over 7 bases. V shed 4 bases and J 0 bases; nucleotides not matched to a gene: 9. The CDR3 has 16 amino acids. CDR1 is MGHRA and CDR2 is YSYEKL in the germline V gene. CDR3 coding DNA: TGCGCCAGCAGCCTTACCTTAGACAGGGACTCCTACGAGCAGTACTTC. Its protein product is CASSLTLDRDSYEQYF.

This clonotype was observed a few times. V gene TRBV2 combines with J gene TRBJ2-2; 9 bases match TRBD1. V lost 4 bases to trimming and J lost 5 bases; unmatched junction nucleotides: 8. This CDR3 region has 16 residues. CDR1 is SNHLY, CDR2 FYNNEI, per germline. CDR3 DNA sequence: TGTGCCAGCAGTGCAAACAGGGGGCGGGGAACCGGGGAGCTGTTTTTT. Protein product: CASSANRGRGTGELFF.

This chain links TRBV6-2 or TRBV6-3 with TRBJ2-3; a weak D match, TRBD2 (6 bases). Germline-derived CDR1 and CDR2 are MNHEY and SVGEGT. V lost 7 bases to trimming and J lost 4 bases, with 12 bases between them. CDR3 length: 13 residues. Here the CDR3 reads CASKEGAPDTQYF. The CDR3, as DNA: TGTGCCAGCAAGGAGGGTGCACCAGATACGCAGTATTTT.

The rearrangement joins TRBV18 to TRBJ2-1, with 8 bases identical to TRBD1. The CDR3 sequence is 17 residues long. Unmatched junction bases numbered 11, after V lost 4 bases and J lost 3 bases. Germline CDR1 and CDR2: KGHSH and LQKENI. The DNA for the CDR3 is TGTGCCAGCTCACTCCTAGGACAGGGTGGATTCTACAATGAGCAGTTCTTC. It is translated as CASSLLGQGGFYNEQFF.

The chain carries TRBV5-1 and TRBJ2-1; 13 bases fit TRBD2. This CDR3 comprises 14 residues. The germline V gene encodes CDR1 SGHRS and CDR2 YFSETQ. J lost 7 bases, V lost 6 bases, and 4 bases had no gene match. CDR3: CASTRGLAGNEQFF. The DNA of the CDR3 is TGCGCCAGCACCCGGGGACTAGCGGGGAATGAGCAGTTCTTC.

This clonotype showed up just a few times. The rearrangement joins TRBV6-6 to TRBJ2-3, with D maybe TRBD2 (5 bases). CDR3 length: 14 residues. Germline V lookup: CDR1 MNHNY, CDR2 SVGAGI (reference sequence). V gave up 2 bases and J gave up 2 bases, with 8 bases separating them. In nucleotides, the CDR3 is TGTGCCAGCAGTTACCAGCGGCACACAGATACGCAGTATTTT. Encoded protein: CASSYQRHTDTQYF.

This clonotype was counted between two and nine times. The chain employs TRBV4-2 and TRBJ1-1; D unclear. The CDR3 runs to 14 residues. V was clipped by 6 bases and J by 1 base, with 12 bases between them. Per germline, CDR1 LGHNA and CDR2 YNFKEQ. This chain's CDR3 is CASSPSPKNTEAFF. CDR3 bases: TGTGCCAGCAGTCCCTCCCCGAAGAACACTGAAGCTTTCTTT.

The chain recombines TRBV5-1 with TRBJ1-2; tentative D call: TRBD1 (5 bases). Germline CDR1 and CDR2: SGHRS and YFSETQ. The CDR3 is 18 residues long. Trimming took off 0 bases at V and 4 bases at J, with 22 bases between the two ends. This CDR3 reads CASSLGPGPPGFTYGYTF. The CDR3 DNA reads as TGCGCCAGCAGCTTGGGGCCAGGCCCCCCAGGGTTCACCTATGGCTACACCTTC.

The chain links TRBV18 to TRBJ1-2; maybe TRBD1 (6 bases). From germline, CDR1 is KGHSH and CDR2 LQKENI. The CDR3 loop spans 18 amino acids. V shed 4 bases and J shed 4 bases, with 25 bases lying between them. In nucleotides, the CDR3 is TGTGCCAGCTCACTCCGCCCGAACACGGGACAAAGACTCTATGGCTACACCTTC. Translating it yields CASSLRPNTGQRLYGYTF.

There are a few counts of this clonotype. This chain links TRBV14 with TRBJ2-4, with D possibly matching TRBD2 (6 bases). Germline CDR1 is SGHDN and CDR2 is FVKESK. Trimming left V 4 bases short and J 5 bases short, with 15 bases between. The CDR3 spans 15 residues. CDR3 DNA sequence: TGTGCCAGCAGCCGCACCGGGACTTTGCAAAACATTCAGTACTTC. Translating gives CASSRTGTLQNIQYF.

This clonotype was detected ten times or more. The chain has TRBV6-6 and TRBJ2-3, with 11 bases lining up with TRBD1. There are 16 residues in the CDR3. The V and J ends lost 5 bases and 0 bases, in that order; junction bases with no gene match: 4. Looked up from germline, CDR1 is MNHNY and CDR2 is SVGAGI (reference sequence). The CDR3 spells CASSGQGAASTDTQYF. For the CDR3, the DNA is TGTGCCAGCAGTGGACAGGGGGCCGCGAGCACAGATACGCAGTATTTT.

This clonotype was seen repeatedly, ten times or more. V and J are TRBV5-1 and TRBJ2-3; maybe TRBD2 (5 bases). Between the trimmed V and J ends, which lost 1 base and 6 bases, there was a span of 12 bases. Germline V gene data show CDR1 as SGHRS and CDR2 as YFSETQ. This CDR3 is 14 amino acids long. In DNA, the CDR3 is TGCGCCAGCAGCTTGAACGGGGTTGCGGATACGCAGTATTTT. It is translated as CASSLNGVADTQYF.

The rearrangement uses TRBV2 and TRBJ2-1; 9 bases fit TRBD1. CDR3 size: 15 residues. CDR1 and CDR2 (germline): SNHLY, FYNNEI. J was trimmed by 3 bases and V by 6 bases; bases with no gene match: 6. DNA of the CDR3: TGTGCCAGCAGCCAGGAGGGACAGGGCTACAATGAGCAGTTCTTC. Its protein product is CASSQEGQGYNEQFF.

The rearrangement links TRBV6-4 to TRBJ2-3; D gene ambiguous. Looked up from germline, CDR1 is MRHNA and CDR2 is SNTAGT. The CDR3 runs to 15 residues. The germline V and J ends were trimmed by 6 bases and 0 bases, with 13 bases remaining between them. The CDR3: CASSALAASTDTQYF. CDR3 bases: TGTGCCAGCAGCGCCCTGGCCGCAAGCACAGATACGCAGTATTTT.

The chain links TRBV6-5 to TRBJ2-3; D is unclear. Germline CDR1 MNHEY, CDR2 SVGAGI. With 3 bases removed from V and 0 bases from J, the gap between germline ends came to 7 bases. The CDR3 length is 14 residues. CDR3 in DNA: TGTGCCAGCAGTTATCAGATTAGCACAGATACGCAGTATTTT. It translates to CASSYQISTDTQYF.